This T cell receptor beta chain was recovered during a study of identical twins. With regard to this clonotype: Its antigen is not identified.

The CDR3 totals 15 residues. The germline gives CDR1 MGHRA, CDR2 YSYEKL. After removal of 4 bases from V and 11 bases from J, the junction contained 16 bases not matched to a gene. TCRdb analysed the 5' RACE reads with MiXCR anew, one entry per CDR3 protein. The sample lists roughly 1,500,000 distinct CDR3 sequences; 25% to 35% were seen once. Study-level results: In zero-insertion analyses, partial confounding could arise from invariant MAIT and iNKT cells. Twins shared out-of-frame alpha sequences with excess low generation probability. Twins' surplus sharing was weaker for beta out-of-frame sequences.

The origin of this receptor is a newborn girl in good health. This chain links TRBV4-1 with TRBJ2-5, with 7 nucleotides matching TRBD2. Sequencing was done on a sample of cord blood. CDR3 amino acids: CASSLSGTTNNEQYF. CDR3 coding DNA: TGCGCCAGCAGCCTTTCCGGGACTACCAACAATGAGCAGTACTTC.